The clone carrying this TCR beta chain showed up many times. The record originates from a study of regulatory T cells in long-lasting Graves disease. Time point specified: newly diagnosed GD, antithyroid drugs for less than 3 months. RNA extracted from PBMCs served as the sequencing template. TCR beta libraries were built with iRepertoire HTBI primers and Arm-PCR of CDR3 regions. TCRdb re-called the multiplex PCR reads through MiXCR, storing one row per CDR3 protein. This sample yields around 450,000 distinct CDR3 sequences, of which about 17% are seen a single time; more than 10% belongs to the top ten. The CDR3 has 13 amino acids. The V and J ends lost 4 bases and 2 bases, in that order; junction bases with no gene match: 5. CDR1 SQVTM and CDR2 ANQGSEA come from the germline V gene. This same sample was also taken into another study, of T cells in Graves' hyperthyroidism and ophthalmopathy.

The material sequenced was peripheral blood mononuclear cells (PBMCs), taken at new diagnosis, from a patient treated with antithyroid drugs. This chain connects TRBV29-1 to TRBJ2-7; 7 nucleotides align to TRBD2. The receptor's source is a man aged 35 to 55 with Graves disease. The CDR3 is CSVAAAGAYEQYF. CDR3 coding DNA: TGCAGCGTTGCGGCCGCGGGAGCCTACGAGCAGTACTTC.